This T cell receptor beta chain comes out of a study of CD8 T cells in Susac syndrome (dated by TCRdb to the late 2010s). The study in broad terms: Whether CD8+ T cell activation and differentiation in Susac syndrome was antigen driven was tested using repertoire sequencing. Overall study results and their limits: The number of individuals in the TCR sequencing and HLA analysis was acknowledged as relatively small.

The germline V gene sets CDR1 to SGHVS and CDR2 to FNYEAQ. Including the terminal cysteine and phenylalanine, the CDR3 comprises 12 residues. CDR3 DNA is the only sequence kept; it has 36 bases, read in frame from the first base. V sheds 2 bases and J sheds 6 bases, leaving 8 bases between their ends. RNA was extracted with the RNeasy kit and roughly 0.45 to 1 ug was reverse transcribed using random hexamers. The immunoSEQ multiplex PCR assay, which covers 54 Vbeta and 13 Jbeta segments, was used to amplify TCR beta CDR3 regions. Bias from PCR amplification was corrected by using a synthetic template baseline for primer optimization and for computational correction. The study's processing was this. Reads were assigned to V, D and J genes according to IMGT and analyzed in immunoSEQ Analyzer, with only productive sequences retained. Clonality was computed as one minus Shannon entropy normalized by log2 of the number of productive unique sequences. For each patient and control, public and private clones were evaluated among the 100 most prevalent clones. Clones were defined as Susac-specific when absent from the healthy and MS cohorts, from roughly 1,100 published viral clones and from other ImmuneACCESS disease sequences. TCRdb handled the public reads itself, with Q25 trimming in fastp and clone calling in MiXCR, and kept productive beta chains. Rows with one shared CDR3 protein collapse into an entry with the most common genes and DNA. TCRdb, not the authors, supplied the V and J calls. This sample has around 190,000 distinct CDR3 sequences in its table, and about 94% of those were observed once. The leading ten clones occupy more than 0.1% of the sample.

About this clonotype: It has no known antigen specificity. The sample holds no much larger clone one base away, and base qualities are not on file.

High-throughput TCR beta sequencing profiled peripheral blood CD8+ and CD4+ T cells from healthy donors, Susac syndrome patients and multiple sclerosis patients. The healthy donors served as controls matched for age and sex. CD8+ TEMRA cells were enriched by FACS, while bulk CD8+ and CD4+ T cells were purified by magnetic negative isolation. Blood was drawn into EDTA tubes, processed within 24 hours, and PBMCs were isolated by density gradient centrifugation. PBMCs intended for TCR sequencing were cryopreserved in liquid nitrogen and were subsequently thawed in a 37 degrees C water bath. A purity of at least 90% was achieved for sorted or isolated CD4+, CD8+ and CD8+ TEMRA cells.

The rearrangement joined TRBV7-6 to TRBJ2-7; a confident D gene designation cannot be given. The sample was CD4+ T cells from PBMCs. The source is a human donor in good health. CDR3 reads: CASSLWPGEQYF. The sequenced DNA: TGTGCCAGCAGCTTATGGCCAGGCGAGCAGTACTTC. Outside the CDR3, residues come from the reference TRBV7-6 and TRBJ2-7 proteins, so the full variable domain is: GAGVSQSPRYKVTKRGQDVALRCDPISGHVSLYWYRQALGQGPEFLTYFNYEAQQDKSGLPNDRFSAERPEGSISTLTIQRTEQRDSAMYRCASSLWPGEQYFGPGTRLTVT.